The entry below describes one T cell receptor beta chain. Its recognized antigen is unknown. No much larger clonotype is one base removed from it; base qualities were not supplied. TCRbeta CDR3 regions were amplified from genomic DNA by means of the immunoSEQ Assay, a bias-controlled multiplex PCR. The study's own analysis went as follows. The number of nucleated cells in each sample was estimated from the amplification of reference gene primers within the assay. To quantify the absolute abundance of each unique TCRbeta CDR3 rearrangement, sequence reads were collapsed and filtered. For each sample, productive Simpson clonality was calculated as the square root of Simpson's diversity index over productive rearrangements. This immuneACCESS table, as held by TCRdb, lists in-frame sequences with V and J called but not all clones. Of the missing ones, under half trace to an unresolved V gene in checked studies; the others have no known cause. V and J calls and clone size come straight from that table; D and trimming were deduced from the DNA. Counted in this sample were some 150,000 clones; about 90% of them appeared once. Clones ranked in the top ten supply more than 1.5% of the sample.

This sample stems from a study of blood T cell repertoires in COVID-19 (dated by TCRdb to 2018 to 2021). Describing the broader study: Samples covering the acute and convalescent phases of COVID-19 were provided by collaborators in the United States, Italy and Spain. The prospective study material was composed of cDNA or gDNA derived from T cells, B-cell-depleted T cells, or PBMCs. Deeply sampled blood TCRbeta repertoires from subjects exposed to, actively infected with, or recovered from COVID-19 were included in the dataset. The repertoires were made available in a free public database intended to serve as a resource for research on the immune response to SARS-CoV-2. Samples came from the ongoing ImmuneRACE study (first 160 participants) plus 1,254 subjects from 6 global collaborators. Sample metadata almost always included a de-identified subject ID, COVID-19 status, age in years and sex. Where available, HLA class I and class II types were taken from metadata supplied by the sample provider and were not determined by assay-based typing.

The cysteine opens and the phenylalanine closes a CDR3 of 17 amino acids. This entry keeps only the CDR3 DNA: 51 bases, framed from base 1. CDR1 and CDR2 were assigned from the germline V gene (reference sequence) as LGHDT and YNNKEL. Cut back by 0 bases and 4 bases, the V and J ends lie 16 bases apart. Overall results and qualifications from the work: Clinical and demographic metadata were provided uncurated, with the amount varying by source and participant.

Collaborating institutions collected whole blood in K2EDTA tubes following their own protocols. For TCRbeta analysis, collaborators shipped samples as frozen whole blood, isolated PBMCs, or DNA extracted from either of those sample types. The chain is made from TRBV3-1 (or the pseudogene TRBV3-2) and TRBJ2-1; a tentative D match to TRBD1 spans 6 bases. What was sequenced was peripheral blood. The receptor's source is a woman between 55 and 75 years old with acute or convalescent COVID-19. The DNA sequence is given as TGTGCCAGCAGCCAAGATACACCGGGACACAAGTACAATGAGCAGTTCTTC. Its amino acids are CASSQDTPGHKYNEQFF.